This T cell receptor beta chain came from a study of blood T cell repertoires in COVID-19. Overall study context: Sources were T cells, B-cell-depleted T cells, or PBMCs; the material itself was cDNA or gDNA.

The J segment lost 2 bases and the V segment lost 6 bases, leaving 7 bases of the junction unmatched. This CDR3 has 14 residues. The germline V gene has CDR1 SNHLY and CDR2 FYNNEI. TCRdb's copy holds only in-frame clones and misses some; the assay was immunoSEQ multiplex PCR. The sample lists 250,000 or so clones; more than 75% were seen once. The receptor comes from a woman aged 40 to 49 who had recovered from COVID-19. The chain has TRBV2 and TRBJ2-7; TRBD1 matches at 7 bases. Sequenced material: peripheral blood. In DNA form, the CDR3 reads TGTGCCAGCAGAGACAGGGCTCGTCCCTACGAGCAGTACTTC. It translates to CASRDRARPYEQYF.